These T cell receptor beta chains were read from a single sample in a study of tumor-infiltrating lymphocytes in primary liver carcinoma. TCRdb re-called the multiplex PCR reads through MiXCR, storing one row per CDR3 protein. Here the sample spans 90,000 to 150,000 distinct CDR3 sequences, 65% to 75% being singletons. Sequenced sample: tumor-adjacent normal liver tissue. These TCRs come from a woman aged 60-70 years with primary liver carcinoma and hepatitis B virus infection. Both conserved end residues are part of each CDR3. Fields, in order: J gene, V gene, CDR3 protein.

j_gene: TRBJ1-1
v_gene: TRBV6-5
CDR3aa: CARCWTGMNTEAFF

j_gene: TRBJ2-2
v_gene: TRBV7-9
CDR3aa: CASSLRQGSTGELFF

j_gene: TRBJ1-4
v_gene: TRBV18
CDR3aa: CASSPRGTTSNEKLFF

j_gene: TRBJ2-7
v_gene: TRBV29-1
CDR3aa: CSVRKGYEQYF

j_gene: TRBJ2-1
v_gene: TRBV28
CDR3aa: CASRKILKREFRSSYNQQFF

j_gene: TRBJ1-1
v_gene: TRBV7-8
CDR3aa: CASQDGQENTEAFF

j_gene: TRBJ2-5
v_gene: TRBV7-9
CDR3aa: CASSLTGGKQGLAETQYF

j_gene: TRBJ2-3
v_gene: TRBV18
CDR3aa: CASSHSSSTDTQYF

j_gene: TRBJ1-5
v_gene: TRBV21-1
CDR3aa: CASTHRTGFGYQPRHF

j_gene: TRBJ2-5
v_gene: TRBV5-1
CDR3aa: CASSSGSGETQYF

j_gene: TRBJ2-4
v_gene: TRBV7-9
CDR3aa: CASSSGGAKNVKYF

j_gene: TRBJ2-3
v_gene: TRBV9
CDR3aa: CASSVGTVSTDTQYF

j_gene: TRBJ1-1
v_gene: TRBV12-3/TRBV12-4
CDR3aa: CVSRGLMNTEAFF

j_gene: TRBJ2-7
v_gene: TRBV12-3/TRBV12-4
CDR3aa: CASSPPGLAGSYEQYF

j_gene: TRBJ2-3
v_gene: TRBV11-3
CDR3aa: CDSSSLADPTDTHYF

j_gene: TRBJ2-1
v_gene: TRBV6-5
CDR3aa: CANSYTRGYNEQFF

j_gene: TRBJ2-7
v_gene: TRBV29-1
CDR3aa: CSVAKLAGRRKEQYF

j_gene: TRBJ2-7
v_gene: TRBV11-2
CDR3aa: CASSYNQPGQVGGEQYF

j_gene: TRBJ2-5
v_gene: TRBV6-5
CDR3aa: CASSYSNREETQYF

j_gene: TRBJ2-2
v_gene: TRBV10-1
CDR3aa: CASSLWSTGELFF

j_gene: TRBJ2-3
v_gene: TRBV14
CDR3aa: CASSHTGDTQYF

j_gene: TRBJ2-1
v_gene: TRBV28
CDR3aa: CASSLMGWLADVGEQFF

j_gene: TRBJ2-3
v_gene: TRBV28
CDR3aa: CGSSSGSLTDTQYF

j_gene: TRBJ2-7
v_gene: TRBV4-1
CDR3aa: CASSQDYEQYF

j_gene: TRBJ2-3
v_gene: TRBV9
CDR3aa: CASSVDGGREDTQYF

j_gene: TRBJ1-4
v_gene: TRBV11-2
CDR3aa: CASSLRVWSSRTNEKLLF

j_gene: TRBJ2-5
v_gene: TRBV2
CDR3aa: CASSATSSYRESQYF

j_gene: TRBJ1-5
v_gene: TRBV6-6
CDR3aa: CASIWGLSVEGNQPQHF

j_gene: TRBJ1-2
v_gene: TRBV21-1
CDR3aa: CATPRGNNYGYTF

j_gene: TRBJ2-1
v_gene: TRBV11-2
CDR3aa: CASSPRPVGTHNEQFF

j_gene: TRBJ1-1
v_gene: TRBV6-1
CDR3aa: CATTKGLTTEAFF

j_gene: TRBJ1-2
v_gene: TRBV29-1
CDR3aa: CSVGQDYGYTF

j_gene: TRBJ1-3
v_gene: TRBV6-6
CDR3aa: CASSPTHPVGSGNTIYF

j_gene: TRBJ1-2
v_gene: TRBV12-3/TRBV12-4
CDR3aa: CASSYPKGYGYTF

j_gene: TRBJ2-3
v_gene: TRBV11-2
CDR3aa: CTSSLDRLAGFFDTQYF

j_gene: TRBJ2-1
v_gene: TRBV29-1
CDR3aa: CSAPRLEGQVFYNERFF

j_gene: TRBJ2-7
v_gene: TRBV5-4
CDR3aa: CASSLVPLAGEEQYF

j_gene: TRBJ2-7
v_gene: TRBV6-5
CDR3aa: CASNTGQGVFDEQYF

j_gene: TRBJ2-1
v_gene: TRBV11-2
CDR3aa: CASRLEGDNEQFF

j_gene: TRBJ2-2
v_gene: TRBV6-6
CDR3aa: CACSRTGITGELFF

j_gene: TRBJ1-4
v_gene: TRBV2
CDR3aa: CASCATGFSEKLFF

j_gene: TRBJ1-2
v_gene: TRBV28
CDR3aa: CASSLSTGGYDYTF

j_gene: TRBJ2-4
v_gene: TRBV7-8
CDR3aa: CASSLSRELDKNIQYF

j_gene: TRBJ1-5
v_gene: TRBV28
CDR3aa: CASSRGGQPQHF

j_gene: TRBJ2-1
v_gene: TRBV7-3
CDR3aa: CASSLNPGTRGEHFF

j_gene: TRBJ2-3
v_gene: TRBV20-1
CDR3aa: CSARSAGTSGSSADTQYF